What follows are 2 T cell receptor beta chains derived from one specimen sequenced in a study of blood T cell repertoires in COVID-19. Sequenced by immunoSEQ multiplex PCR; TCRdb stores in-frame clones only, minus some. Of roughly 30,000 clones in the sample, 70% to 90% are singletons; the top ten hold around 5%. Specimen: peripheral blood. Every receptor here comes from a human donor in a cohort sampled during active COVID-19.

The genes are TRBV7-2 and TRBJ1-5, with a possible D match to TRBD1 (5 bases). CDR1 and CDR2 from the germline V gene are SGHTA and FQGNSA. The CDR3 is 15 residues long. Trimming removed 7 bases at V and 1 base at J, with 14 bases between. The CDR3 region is CASTPGGASNQPQHF. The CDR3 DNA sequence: TGTGCCAGCACCCCAGGAGGGGCAAGCAATCAGCCCCAGCATTTT. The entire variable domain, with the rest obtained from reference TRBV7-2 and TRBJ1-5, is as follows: GAGVSQSPSNKVTEKGKDVELRCDPISGHTALYWYRQSLGQGLEFLIYFQGNSAPDKSGLPSDRFSAERTGGSVSTLTIQRTQQEDSAVYLCASTPGGASNQPQHFGDGTRLSIL.

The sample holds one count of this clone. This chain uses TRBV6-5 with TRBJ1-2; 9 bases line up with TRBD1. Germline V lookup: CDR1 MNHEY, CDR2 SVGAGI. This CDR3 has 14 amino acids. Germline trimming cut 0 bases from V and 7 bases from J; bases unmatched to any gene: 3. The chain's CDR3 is CASSYSPTGGGYTF. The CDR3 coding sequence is TGTGCCAGCAGTTACTCCCCGACAGGGGGTGGCTACACCTTC.